This T cell receptor beta chain was profiled in a study of blood T cell repertoires in COVID-19 (TCRdb year 2020). Looking at the study overall: Samples from collaborators originated in the United States, Italy and Spain and spanned both the acute and convalescent phases of COVID-19. The prospective study material was composed of cDNA or gDNA derived from T cells, B-cell-depleted T cells, or PBMCs. The dataset comprised deeply sampled blood TCRbeta repertoires from subjects exposed to, actively infected with, or recovered from COVID-19. A freely available public database, intended as a resource for researchers studying the immune response to SARS-CoV-2, is where the repertoires were released. Samples were obtained from the ongoing ImmuneRACE study (first 160 participants) and from about 1,300 subjects provided by 6 global collaborators. The sample metadata nearly always contained a de-identified subject ID, COVID-19 status, age in years and sex. Where available, HLA class I and class II types were taken from metadata supplied by the sample provider and were not determined by assay-based typing. The paper as a whole reports these results and caveats: Clinical and demographic metadata were provided uncurated, with the amount varying by source and participant.

The immunoSEQ Assay, a bias-controlled multiplex PCR, was used to amplify TCRbeta CDR3 regions from genomic DNA. On the authors' methods: The number of nucleated cells in each sample was estimated from the amplification of reference gene primers within the assay. To quantify the absolute abundance of each unique TCRbeta CDR3 rearrangement, sequence reads were collapsed and filtered. For each sample, productive Simpson clonality was calculated as the square root of Simpson's diversity index over productive rearrangements. This is the immuneACCESS table as TCRdb keeps it, with only in-frame sequences that have V and J called. A part of the clones is gone; compared with another copy, unresolved V genes explain less than half, and the rest is unexplained. Clone size and V and J calls were adopted from that table, with D and trimming inferred from the DNA. The sample table holds 90,000 or so clones, of which around 72% were seen once. Of the sample, approximately 14% falls within the top ten clones.

A word on this clone: Its antigen remains unidentified. The sample holds no much larger clone one base away, and base qualities are not on file.

Whole blood was collected in K2EDTA tubes by collaborating institutions according to the institutions' own protocols. Collaborator samples were shipped for TCRbeta analysis as frozen whole blood, isolated PBMCs, or DNA extracted from either sample type. Sequenced material: peripheral blood. The sequence derives from an elderly woman with acute or convalescent COVID-19.

The CDR3 reads as follows: CASSPSGVNEQFF. The nucleotide sequence reads TGTGCCAGCAGTCCCTCCGGAGTAAATGAGCAGTTCTTC. The rearranged chain carries TRBV11-3 and TRBJ2-1; the D gene is unclear. The CDR3, cysteine through phenylalanine, is 13 amino acids long. CDR3 DNA is the only sequence kept; it has 39 bases, read in frame from the first base. V lost 6 bases and J lost 7 bases; the stretch between them is 13 bases long. The germline V gene yields SGHNT for CDR1 and YENEEA for CDR2. Supplemented by the reference TRBV11-3 and TRBJ2-1 proteins around the CDR3, the complete variable domain is EAGVVQSPRYKIIEKKQPVAFWCNPISGHNTLYWYLQNLGQGPELLIRYENEEAVDDSQLPKDRFSAERLKGVDSTLKIQPAELGDSAVYLCASSPSGVNEQFFGPGTRLTVL.